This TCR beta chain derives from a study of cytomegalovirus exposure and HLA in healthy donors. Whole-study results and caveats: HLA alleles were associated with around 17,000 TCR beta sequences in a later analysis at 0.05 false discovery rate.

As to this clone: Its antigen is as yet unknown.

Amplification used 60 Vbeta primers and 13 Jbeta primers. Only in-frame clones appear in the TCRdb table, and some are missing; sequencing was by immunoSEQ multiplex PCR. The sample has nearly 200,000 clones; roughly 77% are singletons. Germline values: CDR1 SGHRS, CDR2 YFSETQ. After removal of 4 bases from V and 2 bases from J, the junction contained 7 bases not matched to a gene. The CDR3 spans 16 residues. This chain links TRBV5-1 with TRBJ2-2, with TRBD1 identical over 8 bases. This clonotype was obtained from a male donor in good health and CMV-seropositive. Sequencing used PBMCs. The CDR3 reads CASSPGQVLNTGELFF. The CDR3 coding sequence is TGCGCCAGCAGCCCGGGACAGGTTCTTAACACCGGGGAGCTGTTTTTT.